A selection of T cell receptor beta chains follows, all from one sample in a study of prognosis after radiotherapy for stage I lung cancer. TCRdb re-derived calls from the multiplex PCR reads in MiXCR, one entry per CDR3 protein. The data show 13,000 to 15,000 distinct CDR3 sequences, roughly 29% seen once. Sequencing was performed on PBMCs, taken before or after stereotactic body radiation therapy (not recorded which). These receptors originate from a donor at least 50 years old with non-small cell lung cancer. Both conserved end residues are part of each CDR3. The D gene is left open where the match is weak. The size field is filled for only some rows; it gives once, few, many or a size class.

d_call	v_call	clone_size	j_call	cdr3_nt	cdr3_aa
-	TRBV6-1	medium-sized	TRBJ2-7	TGTGCCAGCAGCATAACTACCGACACGCGGGGCACCGAGCAGTACTTC	CASSITTDTRGTEQYF
-	TRBV7-7	-	TRBJ2-5	TGTTCTAGCAGCTTATGGGGGGAGACCCAGTACTTC	CSSSLWGETQYF
TRBD2	TRBV27	many	TRBJ2-7	TGTGCCAGCAGTTTCTTCGGGGGGGCCCGACAAAATACCTACGAGCAGTACTTC	CASSFFGGARQNTYEQYF
-	TRBV12-3/TRBV12-4	many	TRBJ2-1	TGTGCCAGCAGTTCCCCCAGCGGGTTCCCTCCTGAGCAGTTCTTC	CASSSPSGFPPEQFF
-	TRBV7-2	many	TRBJ2-7	TGTGCCAGCAGCCGAGACGGGGTGACTAACTACGAGCAGTACTTC	CASSRDGVTNYEQYF
-	TRBV28	-	TRBJ2-1	TGTGCCACCGCCAACCGTCTAATTGGTGAACGGTGGGGGTCGGGAACTACAGATGAGCAGTTCTTC	CATANRLIGERWGSGTTDEQFF
TRBD2	TRBV6-1	-	TRBJ2-1	TGTGCCATCAGCCCTACTAGCGGGGGGTACAATGAGCAGTTCTTC	CAISPTSGGYNEQFF
-	TRBV7-2	many	TRBJ2-5	TGTGCCAGCAGCCAAACACTGGTTCAAGAGACCCAGTACTTC	CASSQTLVQETQYF
-	TRBV10-3	many	TRBJ1-5	TGTGCCATCAGTGATAGCAATCAGCCCCAGCATTTT	CAISDSNQPQHF
TRBD2	TRBV6-5	medium-sized	TRBJ2-7	TGTGCCAGCAGTTTAACTAGCGGGATCTACGAGCAGTACTTC	CASSLTSGIYEQYF
-	TRBV6-1	many	TRBJ2-7	TGTGCCAGCAGTGACGATTTTGCCGAGCAGTACTTC	CASSDDFAEQYF
-	TRBV5-1	-	TRBJ2-5	TGCGCCAGCAGCTTGAATTCTACTACCGAGACCCAGTACTTC	CASSLNSTTETQYF
TRBD2	TRBV2	medium-sized	TRBJ2-7	TGTGCCAGCACCCGGGACTATCGGAGCGAGCAGTACTTC	CASTRDYRSEQYF
-	TRBV7-3	medium-sized	TRBJ1-3	TGTGCCAGCAGCCCCAACTCTGGAAACACCATATATTTT	CASSPNSGNTIYF
TRBD2	TRBV20-1	-	TRBJ2-1	TGCAGTGCTCTAGCGGGAGGGCCAAAGTTCTTC	CSALAGGPKFF
-	TRBV24-1	many	TRBJ1-5	TGTGCCACCAGTTCCGGGGGAGAACAGCCCCAGCATTTT	CATSSGGEQPQHF
TRBD1	TRBV6-1	medium-sized	TRBJ1-2	TGTGCCAGCAGTGCCGGGGACAGCGGTAACTATGGCTACACCTTC	CASSAGDSGNYGYTF
-	TRBV6-1	many	TRBJ1-3	TGTGCCAGCACCTCGGGGGGGAACACCATATATTTT	CASTSGGNTIYF
TRBD1	TRBV28	many	TRBJ1-2	TGTGCCAGCAGTCAGGCAGGGGGCTTGAACTATGGCTACACCTTC	CASSQAGGLNYGYTF
-	TRBV10-3	many	TRBJ2-5	TGTGCCATCAGTCTAACAGCCCAAGAGACCCAGTACTTC	CAISLTAQETQYF
-	TRBV6-2/TRBV6-3	-	TRBJ1-1	TGTGCCAGCAGCTTGCTCGACACGGCAAACACTGAATCTTTCTTT	CASSLLDTANTESFF
-	TRBV28	medium-sized	TRBJ1-2	TGTGCCAGCAGTTTACAGGGTGGCTACACCTTC	CASSLQGGYTF
-	TRBV19	large	TRBJ2-1	TGTGCCAGTAGTATCGGTCACATCGAGTACAATGAGCAGTTCTTC	CASSIGHIEYNEQFF